This is a list of T cell receptor beta chains from one sample in a study of CD8+ T cells in alopecia areata. Sequencing used immunoSEQ multiplex PCR; TCRdb keeps in-frame clones, though not all of them. The table shows approximately 180,000 clones, with roughly 60% occurring only once. This material consisted of CD4+ T cells sorted from blood, taken at week 24, from a patient treated with tofacitinib. These receptors originate from a human donor with alopecia areata. CDR3s include the opening cysteine and the closing phenylalanine or tryptophan. Each record gives: clone size, V gene, CDR3 length, J gene, CDR3 protein. Only some rows state a clone size, as once, few, many or a class for expanded clones.

.	TRBV29-1	13	TRBJ1-1	CSVGRGLNTEAFF
.	TRBV30	11	TRBJ1-2	CAWRTGHGYTF
once	TRBV18	14	TRBJ2-3	CASGKERSTDTQYF
few	TRBV4-3	16	TRBJ1-6	CASSQDRGAPNSPLHF
.	TRBV5-1	11	TRBJ2-2	CAGSLAGELFF
.	TRBV30	11	TRBJ1-6	CAWSQNSPLHF
.	TRBV5-1	14	TRBJ1-1	CASTTNPVNTEAFF
.	TRBV2	13	TRBJ1-4	CASSAGSNEKLFF
few	TRBV27	15	TRBJ2-4	CASSTGEAAKNIQYF
.	TRBV4-3	15	TRBJ2-7	CASSRLADLSYEQYF
.	TRBV2	11	TRBJ2-5	CASSGEETQYF
once	TRBV2	14	TRBJ2-7	CASSEGEQGTEQYF
.	TRBV25-1	14	TRBJ2-7	CASSELRGSDEQYF
many	TRBV5-6	14	TRBJ2-1	CASSSTTSANEQFF
.	TRBV9	15	TRBJ2-1	CASSARGGGADEQFF
.	TRBV30	15	TRBJ1-1	CAWSAGGGQGTEAFF
.	TRBV29-1	13	TRBJ1-1	CSENRGVGTEAFF
.	TRBV30	13	TRBJ2-5	CAWDSGGFQTQYF
once	TRBV5-1	15	.	CASSPTGLATYEQYF
.	TRBV7-2	13	TRBJ2-1	CASSSFTPNEQFF
.	TRBV14	13	TRBJ1-2	CASSQVGGLSYTF
.	TRBV5-6	17	TRBJ2-5	CASSLEASGLNRETQYF
.	TRBV5-6	15	TRBJ1-1	CASLDRGRLNTEAFF
.	TRBV29-1	15	TRBJ2-7	CSVEGGGTVPGEQYF
.	TRBV7-9	13	TRBJ2-2	CASSSTGTGELFF
.	TRBV2	14	TRBJ2-5	CASMGGYPPETQYF
.	TRBV6-1	15	TRBJ2-5	CASSESLDRRETQYF
.	TRBV7-3	13	TRBJ1-1	CASSLTDRERAFF
.	TRBV5-1	15	TRBJ1-1	CASSLEAGMNTEAFF
.	TRBV4-3	14	TRBJ2-4	CASSQTSYKNIQYF
.	TRBV19	15	TRBJ1-5	CASSMEGQRNQPQHF
.	TRBV5-6	14	TRBJ2-1	CASSLTSGGYEQFF
.	TRBV29-1	12	TRBJ1-1	CSVDPGTGRAFF
.	TRBV30	12	TRBJ2-2	CAWSLLSGELFF
.	TRBV12-5	16	TRBJ1-5	CASGYGSSHGNQPQHF
.	TRBV15	12	TRBJ2-4	CATSRDLGIRYF
.	TRBV11-3	14	TRBJ2-3	CASSPPRSTDTQYF
.	TRBV29-1	16	TRBJ2-2	CSVEVWGQGNTGELFF
.	TRBV30	14	TRBJ2-1	CAFRAGGGLHEQFF
.	TRBV14	16	TRBJ1-6	CASSQEGTAYNSPLHF
.	TRBV10-3	15	TRBJ1-6	CASSVTGTGDSPLHF
.	TRBV29-1	11	TRBJ1-1	CSVGGDTEAFF
.	TRBV25-1	13	TRBJ1-1	CASSAGFGTEAFF
.	TRBV10-3	14	TRBJ1-1	CAIRGDARPDQAFF
.	TRBV29-1	14	TRBJ1-1	CSTVRDVWDTEAFF
many	TRBV16	16	TRBJ2-3	CASSLYLQTITDTQYF
.	TRBV7-9	14	TRBJ2-7	CASSPDGGWYEQYF
.	TRBV5-5	16	TRBJ2-7	CASSLINLGFSDEQYF
few	TRBV19	16	TRBJ2-1	CASTQSGHTNYNEQFF
.	TRBV4-3	14	TRBJ1-5	CASSQERGFQPQHF
few	TRBV7-2	14	TRBJ1-5	CASSLQGARQPQHF
.	TRBV29-1	15	TRBJ2-7	CSVKKTGTGSDEQYF
.	TRBV6-1	15	TRBJ2-7	CASSQPGTGYYEQYF